This TCR beta chain was sequenced in a study of shared clonotypes between healthy human individuals. A note on this clone: Its target is not known.

Study results and caveats: Generation probability values for non-shared clonotypes were lower than those for clonotypes shared by all four donors. Clonotype sharing among the donors was expected to vary with sequencing depth.

The data were produced by immunoSEQ multiplex PCR, yet TCRdb's version contains in-frame clones alone and is incomplete. The sample has roughly 2.6 million clones, more than 90% seen once; the top ten hold 0.14%. After removal of 2 bases from V and 0 bases from J, the junction contained 3 bases not matched to a gene. Germline V CDR1 and CDR2: SEHNR, FQNEAQ (reference sequence). This CDR3 comprises 15 residues. What was sequenced was naive CD4+ T cells sorted from blood. Subset in this sample: CD45RA+ positively selected. The chain is built from TRBV7-9 and TRBJ1-2, with 7 positions matching TRBD1. The origin of this receptor is a man aged 18 to 30 in good health. CDR3 in amino acids: CASSLTGEPNYGYTF. In DNA, the CDR3 is TGTGCCAGCAGCTTAACAGGGGAACCTAACTATGGCTACACCTTC.